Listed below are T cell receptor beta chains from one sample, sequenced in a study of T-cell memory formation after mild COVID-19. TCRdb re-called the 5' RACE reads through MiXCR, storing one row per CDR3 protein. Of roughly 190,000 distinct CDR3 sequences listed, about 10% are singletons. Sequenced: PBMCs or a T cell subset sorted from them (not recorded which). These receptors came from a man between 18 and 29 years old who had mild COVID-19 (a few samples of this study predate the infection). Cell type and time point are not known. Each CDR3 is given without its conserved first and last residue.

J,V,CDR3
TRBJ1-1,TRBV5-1,ASSSSGSTEAF
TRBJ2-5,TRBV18,ASSQILAAPETQY
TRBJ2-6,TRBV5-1,ASSPPVGEGSGANVLT
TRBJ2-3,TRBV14,ASRRAVSSTDTQY
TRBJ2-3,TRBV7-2,ASTLGGLNTQY
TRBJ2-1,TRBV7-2,ASGYYSGVSFGEQF
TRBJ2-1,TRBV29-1,SVRPVGRQF
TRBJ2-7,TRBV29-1,SVVVRGHEQY
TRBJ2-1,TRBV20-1,SARDPSGGWYEQF
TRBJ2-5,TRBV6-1,ASSARARETQY
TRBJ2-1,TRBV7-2,ASSGYRRSNEQF
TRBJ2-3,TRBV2,ASNGGGGTDTQY
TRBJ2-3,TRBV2,ASRSGGDTDTQY
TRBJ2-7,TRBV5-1,ASSLTRGDYEQY
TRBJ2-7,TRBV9,ASSVGADRYEQY
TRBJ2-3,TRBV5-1,ASSPPRSSTDTQY
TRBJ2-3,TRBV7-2,ASSLVSLAGGDTQY
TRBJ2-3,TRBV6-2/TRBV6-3,ASRRQGDDTQY
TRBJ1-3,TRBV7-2,ASRHSAGLTGNTIY
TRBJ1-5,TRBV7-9,ASSLGTGGGRFQPQH
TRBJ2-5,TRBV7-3,ASSLNSGGAQY
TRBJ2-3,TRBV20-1,SAGTGGLTDTQY